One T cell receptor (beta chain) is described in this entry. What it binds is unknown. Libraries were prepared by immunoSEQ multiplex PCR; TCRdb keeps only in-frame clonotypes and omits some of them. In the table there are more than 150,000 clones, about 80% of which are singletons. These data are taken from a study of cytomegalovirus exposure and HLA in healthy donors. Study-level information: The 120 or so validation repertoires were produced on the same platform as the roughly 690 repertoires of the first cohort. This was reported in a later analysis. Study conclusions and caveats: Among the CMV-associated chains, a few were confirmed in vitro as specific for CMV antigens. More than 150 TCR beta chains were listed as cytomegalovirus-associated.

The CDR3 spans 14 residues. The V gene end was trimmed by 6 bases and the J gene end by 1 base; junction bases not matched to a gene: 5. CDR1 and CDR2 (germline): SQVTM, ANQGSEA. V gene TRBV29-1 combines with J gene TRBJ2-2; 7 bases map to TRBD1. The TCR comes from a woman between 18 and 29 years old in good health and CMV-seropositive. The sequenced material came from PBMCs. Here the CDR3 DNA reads TGCAGCGTCACAGGGGCCGGGAACACCGGGGAGCTGTTTTTT. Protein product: CSVTGAGNTGELFF.